This T cell receptor (beta chain) originates from a study of graft-versus-host responses after intestinal transplantation. For the study at large: Recipients underwent multivisceral, liver-intestinal, or isolated intestinal transplants. All recipients were given anti-thymocyte globulin induction, and tacrolimus and steroids were then administered for around three years.

Overall study results and limits: The authors found GvH clones in recipient marrow, some appearing first in ileum or blood.

Concerning this clone itself: Its specificity is not known.

Germline assignment: CDR1 MDHEN and CDR2 SYDVKM. The V gene end was trimmed by 10 bases and the J gene end by 6 bases; junction bases not matched to a gene: 5. The CDR3 is 14 residues long. The authors processed graft tissue to release intraepithelial and lamina propria lymphocytes. Only in-frame clones appear in the TCRdb table, and some are missing; sequencing was by immunoSEQ multiplex PCR. This table has over 7,500 clones, about 63% appearing once. This TCR was recovered from a human patient who received an intestinal transplant, so some T cells may come from the graft donor. This material consisted of ileum tissue, taken approximately 450 days after transplant. The chain combines TRBV28 with TRBJ2-3; 15 bases are shared with TRBD2. The CDR3 spells CAKYGTSGRDTQYF. The DNA for the CDR3 is TGTGCCAAATACGGGACTAGCGGGAGGGATACGCAGTATTTT.